This T cell receptor (beta chain) was profiled in a study of CD8+CD57+ T cells in acquired aplastic anemia. Study-wide context: DNA per sorted CD4+ or CD8+ sample ranged about 0.2 to 30 ug, averaging around 3.1 ug.

Using genomic DNA as the template, TCR beta VDJ and CDR3 profiling was carried out. Via MiXCR, TCRdb re-called the reads, giving one row per CDR3 protein. The sample has 310,000 or so distinct CDR3 sequences; approximately 60% are singletons. CD8+CD57+ cell expansion, shown by flow cytometry, had occurred in the patients selected for sequencing. Therapy had not been given to patients before blood sampling. Broader study findings: Patients and controls shared some 29 CD8+ CDR3 sequences, which appeared highly expressed in patients and within their immunodominant clones.

This clonotype came up a few times. Its antigen is undetermined. What was sequenced was sorted CD4+, CD8+, or CD8+CD57+ T cells (not recorded which) from PBMCs. This clonotype originated in a human donor with aplastic anemia.

DNA for the CDR3: TGCGCCAGCACCTCTTGGGGACAGCCTAATGAAAAACTGTTTTTT. Amino acid sequence: CASTSWGQPNEKLFF. V and J are TRBV5-1 and TRBJ1-4, with 7 bases that match TRBD1. The CDR3 is 15 amino acids. Germline assignment: CDR1 SGHRS and CDR2 YFSETQ. V dropped 6 bases and J dropped 3; count of bases not matched to a gene: 8.